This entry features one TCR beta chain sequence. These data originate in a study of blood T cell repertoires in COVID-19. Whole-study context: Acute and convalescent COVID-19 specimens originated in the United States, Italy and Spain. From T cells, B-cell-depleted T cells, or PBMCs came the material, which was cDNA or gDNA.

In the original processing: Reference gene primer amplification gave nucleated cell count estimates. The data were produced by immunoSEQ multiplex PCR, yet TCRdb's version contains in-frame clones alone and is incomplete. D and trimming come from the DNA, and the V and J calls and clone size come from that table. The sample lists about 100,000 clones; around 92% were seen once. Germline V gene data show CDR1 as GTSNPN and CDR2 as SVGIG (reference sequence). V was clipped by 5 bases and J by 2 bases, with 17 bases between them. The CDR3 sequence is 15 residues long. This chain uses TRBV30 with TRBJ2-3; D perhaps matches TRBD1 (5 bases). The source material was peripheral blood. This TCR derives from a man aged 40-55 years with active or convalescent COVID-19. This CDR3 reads CAWGAGAGLTDTQYF. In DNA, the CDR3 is TGTGCCTGGGGGGCTGGGGCTGGTCTCACAGATACGCAGTATTTT.